The subject of this entry is one TCR beta chain. Assay: immunoSEQ multiplex PCR; the TCRdb copy retains only in-frame clones and omits some. In the table there are over 50,000 clones, around 87% of which are singletons. The data were obtained in a study of blood T cell repertoires in COVID-19. Study summary: Spain, Italy and the United States supplied samples that represented acute and convalescent COVID-19.

This CDR3 region has 16 residues. Germline-derived CDR1 and CDR2 are SGHNT and YYREEE (reference sequence). With 4 bases clipped from V and 5 bases from J, the junction kept 9 bases outside the gene matches. Sequencing was performed on peripheral blood. V gene TRBV5-4 combines with J gene TRBJ1-6; 7 bases are shared with TRBD1. The TCR comes from a man in his 60s with acute or convalescent COVID-19. The DNA for the CDR3 is TGTGCCAGCAGCGCGGACAGGCAGTCTGATAATTCACCCCTCCACTTT. Translated: CASSADRQSDNSPLHF. Looking up the rest from reference TRBV5-4 and TRBJ1-6 gives the full variable domain: ETGVTQSPTHLIKTRGQQVTLRCSSQSGHNTVSWYQQALGQGPQFIFQYYREEENGRGNFPPRFSGLQFPNYSSELNVNALELDDSALYLCASSADRQSDNSPLHFGNGTRLTVT.